A selection of T cell receptor beta chains follows, all from one sample in a study of OX40 agonist ivuxolimab in advanced cancers. Clones were read by immunoSEQ multiplex PCR, and TCRdb kept only the in-frame ones, dropping some. This table holds about 92,000 clones, roughly four fifths found once. The source material was CD4+ or CD8+ T cells sorted from blood, sampled in a trial of the OX40 agonist ivuxolimab. These receptor sequences come from an adult with an advanced solid tumor such as melanoma, head and neck, liver or kidney cancer. Both conserved end residues are part of each CDR3. The D gene is left open where the match is weak. Clone size is shown for a subset of rows, as once, few, many or a class of expanded clone.

.	TRBD2	TRBJ2-4	TRBV7-9	TGTGCCAGCCGAGCGGGGGAAAACATTCAGTACTTC	CASRAGENIQYF
.	.	TRBJ1-1	TRBV2	TGTGCCAGCAGTGTCACGGGGAACACTGAAGCTTTCTTT	CASSVTGNTEAFF
.	.	TRBJ2-7	TRBV11-1	TGTGCCAGCACCCTTGGGGGAAGCTCCTACGAGCAGTACTTC	CASTLGGSSYEQYF
once	.	TRBJ2-7	TRBV7-8	TGTGCCAGCAGCTTAGTACGGGTACCCCCCTACGAGCAGTACTTC	CASSLVRVPPYEQYF
.	TRBD1	TRBJ2-3	TRBV5-4	TGTGCCAGCAGCTTAGGGGGACAGGGCAGGACAGATACGCAGTATTTT	CASSLGGQGRTDTQYF
.	.	TRBJ2-7	TRBV19	TGTGCCAGTAGTGCGGGACTCCTCTCCTACGAGCAGTACTTC	CASSAGLLSYEQYF
.	.	TRBJ2-3	TRBV2	TGTGCCAGCAACGGACAGTTCACAGATACGCAGTATTTT	CASNGQFTDTQYF
few	TRBD1	TRBJ1-1	TRBV6-5	TGTGCCAGCAGTTTCTACAGGGGGCTTGAAGCTTTCTTT	CASSFYRGLEAFF
.	.	TRBJ1-1	TRBV9	TGTGCCAGCAGGGGGATCCACTTGAACACCGAAGCTTTCTTT	CASRGIHLNTEAFF
.	TRBD1	TRBJ1-5	TRBV2	TGTGCCAGCAGGTGGCAGGGGGGAAGCAATCAGCCCCAGCATTTT	CASRWQGGSNQPQHF
.	.	TRBJ2-1	TRBV28	TGTGCCAGCAGTGCCGTAGCGGATGAGCAGTTCTTC	CASSAVADEQFF
.	TRBD1	TRBJ2-3	TRBV10-3	TGTGCCATCAGGGAGACAGGGGACGGCACAGATACGCAGTATTTT	CAIRETGDGTDTQYF
few	.	TRBJ1-2	TRBV11-2	TGTGCCAGCAGCTTAGGGGCAGGGGTGGGCTACACCTTC	CASSLGAGVGYTF
few	.	TRBJ1-5	TRBV19	TGTGCCAGTGCCCCTGGTTGGGGGAGCAATCAGCCCCAGCATTTT	CASAPGWGSNQPQHF
.	.	TRBJ1-5	TRBV19	TGTGCCAGTAGTGGGGGCGAGCCCCAGCATTTT	CASSGGEPQHF
.	.	TRBJ2-4	TRBV5-1	TGCGCCAGCGGCCAGGGGGGTGACAAAAACATTCAGTACTTC	CASGQGGDKNIQYF
.	.	TRBJ2-7	TRBV9	TGTGCCAGCAGCGTGGGACAAAACCACGAGCAGTACTTC	CASSVGQNHEQYF
.	TRBD1	TRBJ1-1	TRBV11-2	TGTGCCAGCAGCTTTACAGGGGAGGGCACTGAAGCTTTCTTT	CASSFTGEGTEAFF
.	.	TRBJ1-1	TRBV11-2	TGTGCCAGCAGCCAAGACAGGCTGCCTTTCTTT	CASSQDRLPFF
.	.	TRBJ2-1	TRBV5-1	TGCGCCAGCAGTCCCTTCGATCAGGGCGTAATTGAGCAGTTCTTC	CASSPFDQGVIEQFF
.	.	TRBJ1-1	TRBV29-1	TGCAGCGTTGAAGAACTGGCACGGGCTGGGGCTTTCTTT	CSVEELARAGAFF
.	.	TRBJ1-5	TRBV29-1	TGCAGCGCCCAGACAGCAGTTGGGCAGCCCCAGCATTTT	CSAQTAVGQPQHF
.	TRBD2	TRBJ2-4	TRBV10-3	TGTGCCATCAGTGAAGTAGCGGGAGCGACCAAAAACATTCAGTACTTC	CAISEVAGATKNIQYF
.	TRBD1	TRBJ1-4	TRBV18	TGTGCCAGCTCGCTTCGAAGGGCGGACAGGGCCCTCGGGTGGGAAAAACTGTTTTTT	CASSLRRADRALGWEKLFF
.	TRBD2	TRBJ2-2	TRBV10-2	TGCGCCAGCAGTAAAACTAGCGGACTAACCGGGGAGCTGTTTTTT	CASSKTSGLTGELFF
.	.	TRBJ1-1	TRBV5-1	TGCGCCAGCAGCTTGGGTACCCGGGGCGAAGGAGCTTTCTTT	CASSLGTRGEGAFF
.	.	TRBJ2-1	TRBV5-4	TGTGCCAGCAGCTTAGTGGACCGTAACAATGAGCAGTTCTTC	CASSLVDRNNEQFF
.	.	TRBJ2-2	TRBV29-1	TGCAGCGTTCGAATCGGACAGCCGACCACCGGGGAGCTGTTTTTT	CSVRIGQPTTGELFF
.	TRBD1	TRBJ1-5	TRBV2	TGTGCCAGCAGCCAGGGGGCCCTTAATCAGCCCCAGCATTTT	CASSQGALNQPQHF
.	.	TRBJ1-1	TRBV5-1	TGCGCCAGCAGCCGGGTGGACACTGAAGCTTTCTTT	CASSRVDTEAFF
once	.	TRBJ1-6	TRBV5-1	TGCGCCAGCAGCTTTAACGAAAATTCACCCCTCCACTTT	CASSFNENSPLHF
.	TRBD1	TRBJ1-1	TRBV5-1	TGCGCCAGCAGGAACAGGGGGAGAAACACTGAAGCTTTCTTT	CASRNRGRNTEAFF
.	.	TRBJ1-5	TRBV9	TGTGCCAGCAGCTCAGGGGTAAGGAATCAGCCCCAGCATTTT	CASSSGVRNQPQHF
.	.	TRBJ1-1	TRBV2	TGTGCCAGCAGTGAATGGCTGGGGCTTGGTGAAGCTTTCTTT	CASSEWLGLGEAFF
.	.	TRBJ1-1	TRBV4-1	TGCGCCAGCAGCCAATTAATCTTGAACACTGAAGCTTTCTTT	CASSQLILNTEAFF
.	.	TRBJ2-6	TRBV5-4	TGTGCCAGCACCGTCAACTCTGGGGCCAACGTCCTGACTTTC	CASTVNSGANVLTF
.	.	TRBJ2-6	TRBV4-2	TGTGCCAGCAGCACTTTGTGCAGGTTACAAAGTCGGGCCAACGTCCTGACTTTC	CASSTLCRLQSRANVLTF
once	.	TRBJ2-3	TRBV2	TGTGCCAGCAGTGAAGCTGTACGGACAGATACGCAGTATTTT	CASSEAVRTDTQYF
.	.	TRBJ2-1	TRBV7-2	TGTGCCAGCAGCTTAGCCCCCCTCGGCTCCTACAATGAGCAGTTCTTC	CASSLAPLGSYNEQFF
few	.	TRBJ2-5	TRBV11-2	TGTGCCAGCAGCCTCCCGGAGGGTGAGACCCAGTACTTC	CASSLPEGETQYF
.	TRBD2	TRBJ2-1	TRBV5-1	TGCGCCAGCAGCTTGGCCCGGACTAGCGGGGGTTACAATGAGCAGTTCTTC	CASSLARTSGGYNEQFF
.	TRBD2	TRBJ2-7	TRBV6-5	TGTGCCAGCAGTTACAGTTACCCTAGCGGAACCTACGAGCAGTACTTC	CASSYSYPSGTYEQYF